The rows below give T cell receptor beta chains drawn from one sample of a study of T cell responses to AZD1222 COVID-19 vaccine. Profiling relied on immunoSEQ multiplex PCR, and the TCRdb table lists in-frame clones only, not all of them. The data hold approximately 150,000 clones, with 88% observed a single time. Sequencing used peripheral blood, obtained 28 days after the second dose of the MenACWY control vaccine. The receptors were sampled from an adult who received the MenACWY meningococcal vaccine as a control. Both conserved end residues are part of each CDR3. The order of the fields is V gene, CDR3 protein.

TRBV19,CASSIDRQGLRTEAFF
TRBV11-3,CASSLPRRTEAFF
TRBV29-1,CSVVKLAEYNEQFF
TRBV7-3,CASSFSESTGELFF
TRBV9,CASSVSRNTEAFF
TRBV6-6,CASRLPVNTEAFF
TRBV29-1,CSIRDPWRGAEAFF
TRBV29-1,CSVEDFDSTNYGYTF
TRBV18,CASSRTSGSSTDTQYF
TRBV6-6,CASRGTSTSPEETQYF
TRBV9,CASSGQGDYEQYF
TRBV25-1,CASSVAGVNTGELFF
TRBV7-8,CASSSFGLAANEKLFF
TRBV27,CARRVGHAITGELFF
TRBV9,CASSVEGQQETQYF
TRBV19,CASASGTGDYGYTF
TRBV5-4,CASRLGAGRPMNTEAFF
TRBV7-2,CASSYLQVDNSPLHF
TRBV15,CATSITGRDTEAFF
TRBV2,CASSSLAGASSYEQYF
TRBV6-2/TRBV6-3,CASSYLGDLYEQYF
TRBV5-1,CASSPMTGGSTDTQYF
TRBV2,CASSADQGGGETQYF
TRBV9,CASSSGGVNTGELFF
TRBV24-1,CATSDFGTGRGETQYF
TRBV7-9,CASKGRPGGVNTEAFF
TRBV19,CASSYRDSRAGYTF
TRBV18,CASSQGGIYNEQFF
TRBV28,CASAEGGSEKLFF
TRBV6-6,CASSPGRQLMAYEQYF
TRBV11-3,CASSLGAGPNSPLHF
TRBV6-5,CASSSQGGGYGYTF
TRBV18,CASSPPRGNNSPLHF
TRBV7-9,CASSVSGHEQFF
TRBV2,CASTPRSGGTDTQYF
TRBV7-9,CASSLVGGTAFF
TRBV2,CASSDPGRSQETQYF
TRBV7-7,CASSLGGAGGSDTQYF
TRBV5-1,CASSDPGRVQETQYF
TRBV5-4,CASSYQGRQGTEAFF
TRBV4-1,CASSQGRAFGSYEQYF
TRBV28,CASSLFLRANRVPRYGYTF
TRBV19,CASSTTDRGLFTEAFF
TRBV19,CASSATVNTEAFF
TRBV7-8,CASSLAEEGSYEQYF
TRBV21-1,CASRGTRPERNTIYF
TRBV19,CASSRLDSNQPQHF
TRBV5-6,CASSWRDSTGELFF
TRBV6-5,CASRWTALNTEAFF
TRBV19,CASSISLSGIYEQYF
TRBV19,CASSMEGNYGYTF
TRBV29-1,CSVVNQGEKLFF
TRBV7-9,CASSLNPANYGYTF
TRBV6-2/TRBV6-3,CASSRGTARSEAFF